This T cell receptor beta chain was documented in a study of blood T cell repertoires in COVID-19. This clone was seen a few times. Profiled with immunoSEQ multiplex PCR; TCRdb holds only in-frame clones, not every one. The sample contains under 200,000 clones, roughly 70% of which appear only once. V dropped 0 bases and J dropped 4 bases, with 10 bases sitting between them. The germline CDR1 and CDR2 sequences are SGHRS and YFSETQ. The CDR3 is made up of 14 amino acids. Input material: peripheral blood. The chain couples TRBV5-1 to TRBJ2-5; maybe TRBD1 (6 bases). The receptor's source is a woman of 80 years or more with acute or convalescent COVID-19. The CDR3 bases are TGCGCCAGCAGCTTGGCAGGGGAAGGAGAGACCCAGTACTTC. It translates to CASSLAGEGETQYF.